The TCR beta chain described here comes from a study of T cells in Graves' hyperthyroidism and ophthalmopathy. Study overall: At the time of initial diagnosis and before any treatment, peripheral blood was collected.

Regions amplified from RNA transcripts were the TCR beta CDR3 regions. Using the HTBI primer set, a first-round RT-PCR was run on the TCR CDR3. One entry per CDR3 protein, called by TCRdb with MiXCR from the multiplex PCR reads. The top ten hold roughly 10% of the sample, which has about 480,000 distinct CDR3 sequences, around 24% seen once. The CDR3 sequence is 13 residues long. The junction had 5 bases not matched to a gene; V was cut back by 6 bases and J by 7 bases. Per germline, CDR1 MNHNS and CDR2 SASEGT. Study conclusions and caveats: Most clonotypes expanded in the thyroid (above 0.001) were also present in blood.

Clinical symptoms, serum thyroxine and TRAb, thyroid ultrasound and orbital computed tomography were used for the diagnoses. The PBMCs had their origin in around 9.1 ml of fresh peripheral blood. This clonotype was picked up many times. The antigen remains undetermined. Sequenced sample: blood. The chain joins TRBV6-1 to TRBJ1-4; 7 positions match TRBD1. This receptor was identified in a woman under 40 with Graves' ophthalmopathy. The CDR3 here is CASRGRGVEKLFF. As DNA, the CDR3 is TGTGCCAGCAGAGGCAGGGGGGTTGAAAAACTGTTTTTT.